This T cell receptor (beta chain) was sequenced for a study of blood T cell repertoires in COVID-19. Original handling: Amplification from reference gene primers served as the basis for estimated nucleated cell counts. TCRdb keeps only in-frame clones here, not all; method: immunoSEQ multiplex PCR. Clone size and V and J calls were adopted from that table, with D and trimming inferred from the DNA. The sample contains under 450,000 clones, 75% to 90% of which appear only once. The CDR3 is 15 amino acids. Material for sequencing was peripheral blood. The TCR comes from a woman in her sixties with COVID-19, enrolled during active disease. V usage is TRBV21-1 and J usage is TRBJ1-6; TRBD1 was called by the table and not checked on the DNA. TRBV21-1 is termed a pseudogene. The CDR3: CASSEGQGADSPLHF. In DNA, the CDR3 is TGTGCCAGCAGCGAGGGACAGGGGGCGGATTCACCCCTCCACTTT.